This T cell receptor beta chain was identified in a study of patients and donors after allogeneic stem cell transplantation (dated by TCRdb to the early 2020s). A note on this clonotype: No cognate antigen has been identified for it. One base away there is no much larger clone; base qualities are not given.

The library relied on RT-PCR. Instrument used: NextSeq 550. Using fastp at Q25 and MiXCR, TCRdb reprocessed the public reads and kept productive beta chains. Each CDR3 protein appears once, grouped with its most common genes and DNA. This sample gives 150,000 to 250,000 distinct CDR3 sequences in total; around two fifths of them show up just once. Jointly, the top ten make up 30% to 35% of the sample. From the cysteine through the phenylalanine, the CDR3 covers 15 amino acids. Solely the CDR3 DNA is kept, with 45 bases framed from the first base. CDR1 and CDR2 are drawn from the germline V gene: SGHVS, FNYEAQ. V drops 1 base and J drops 0 bases, leaving 9 bases in between.

This TCR derives from a human donor who was either an allogeneic HSCT recipient or a stem cell or donor lymphocyte infusion donor (not recorded which). It is not recorded whose cells these are; they may come from a transplant donor. This receptor chain uses TRBV7-6 and TRBJ1-1; D gene: possibly TRBD1, on 5 matching bases. Specimen: blood, either unsorted or a sorted T cell fraction (not recorded which). CDR3 reads: CASSLGDGMNTEAFF. The bases read TGTGCCAGCAGCTTAGGGGACGGAATGAACACTGAAGCTTTCTTT.